The T cell receptor beta chain under discussion was sequenced for a study of graft-versus-host responses after intestinal transplantation. About the study: Induction using anti-thymocyte globulin, followed by tacrolimus and steroids for about 3 years, was given to all recipients.

In regard to this clone: Its specificity is not known.

V lost 6 bases and J lost 7, with 25 bases in between. CDR3 length: 17 residues. Germline V gives CDR1 SNHLY, CDR2 FYNNEI. This table comes from immunoSEQ multiplex PCR, and its TCRdb copy is limited to in-frame clones, with some not included. The top ten clones hold about 0.16% of a sample with about 130,000 clones, roughly nine tenths of them seen once. Study-level points and caveats: Clonal ratios of graft-versus-host to host-versus-graft in allografts were high for patients exhibiting graft-donor T cell macrochimerism. There was an association between peak levels of circulating GvH clones and early post-transplant HvG declines.

The genes are TRBV2 and TRBJ2-1, with D perhaps given as TRBD1 or TRBD2 (6 bases each). This clonotype was sampled from a human donor who received an intestinal transplant. This specimen was unstimulated CD4+ T cells sorted from spleen or lymph node cells, taken before intestinal transplant. The CDR3 DNA sequence: TGTGCCAGCAGCTCGGTACCGGGGGCCTATCTGTGGAATGAGCAGTTCTTC. It translates to CASSSVPGAYLWNEQFF.